This TCR beta chain came from a study of T cell responses to AZD1222 COVID-19 vaccine (dated by TCRdb to 2020 to 2022). For the wider study: TCR sequencing covered some 250 trial participants: roughly 200 given two doses of AZD1222 and around 25 given two doses of MenACWY control vaccine. Enrollment into the trials was organized by age into subgroups of 18-55, 56-69 and 70-plus years, and those subgroups contained roughly 150, 30 and 60 TCR-sequenced participants, respectively. Summary of the overall study and its limitations: Most participants were white British and females outnumbered males, and the authors suggested that clonal diversity may have been underestimated. Because no day 14 peak-response samples were available, repertoires were characterized only after the peak T cell response. A significant rise in spike-specific TCR breadth and depth was observed after two AZD1222 doses relative to day 0 and relative to MenACWY recipients. Conclusions about previously exposed vaccinees are limited because only 6 or 7 AZD1222 recipients were SARS-CoV-2 seropositive at baseline. The whole spike protein was spanned by vaccine-associated CD4 TCRs, and dominant responses were seen in regions 160-218 and 743-854. The 56-69-year group was small, and its depth increase did not reach significance, likely because of low power. Reportedly, almost half of the unique spike-specific TCRs recognized epitopes lying outside the regions that are mutated in the B.1.351 and B.1.1.7 variants.

CDR1 SGDLS and CDR2 YYNGEE were looked up in the germline V gene. Trimming takes 0 bases off V and 2 bases off J; junction bases not matched to a gene: 7. The CDR3 runs 16 amino acids, cysteine and phenylalanine included. The read is trimmed to its CDR3 DNA, 48 bases read in frame from base 1. The sample's time point label is to be understood as: about 28 days (+/-7) after the second vaccine dose. AZD1222 recipients given second doses at about 4 weeks or at about 12 weeks were pooled, since spike-specific TCR depth and breadth were not found to differ between the two schedules. The vaccinee samples were drawn from two UK trials, COV001 and COV002, one of which was a single-blind randomized controlled phase 2/3 trial testing AZD1222 (ChAdOx1 nCoV-19) in healthy adults. For TCRbeta chain sequencing, PBMC samples were collected from trial participants at day 0 and at day 28 after the second dose. Note on this clone: No cognate antigen has been identified for it. No clone much larger than this one lies a single base away; base qualities are absent.

The CDR3 regions of human TCRbeta chains were subjected to immunosequencing. The original methods were these. TCRs in the repertoires were compared against a reference library of SARS-CoV-2-specific TCRs that had been generated with the MIRA antigen-specificity platform. Breadth was defined as the fraction of unique TCRs that were SARS-CoV-2-associated, and depth was defined as the fraction of total T cells that were SARS-CoV-2-associated. Each spike-specific TCR was assigned to its reactive spike region and to a CD4 or CD8 class using the MIRA data. Log10-transformed breadth and depth values were compared by one-way ANOVA with Sidak's multiple comparisons tests. Drawn from immuneACCESS, this table holds only the in-frame rearrangements with V and J called that TCRdb kept. Clones are partly lost; checked studies trace under half to an unresolved V gene and leave the rest unexplained. The V and J calls and clone size were taken over from that table, and D and trimming were inferred from the DNA. Here the sample has about 73,000 clones; nearly 90% occur a single time. The ten largest clones take up about 9% of the sample.

The receptor chain draws on TRBV9 and TRBJ1-2; a stretch of 7 junction bases matches TRBD1. This specimen was peripheral blood, taken 28 days after the second AZD1222 dose. The source is an adult who received the AZD1222 COVID-19 vaccine. The CDR3 region reads CASSVAPGQRNYGYTF. DNA sequence: TGTGCCAGCAGCGTAGCCCCGGGACAGCGAAACTATGGCTACACCTTC.